This T cell receptor (beta chain) was captured by sequencing in a study of cytomegalovirus exposure and HLA in healthy donors. The study sampled nominally healthy donors, though unrecorded immune exposures were likely. Germline CDR1 and CDR2: MDHEN and SYDVKM. This CDR3 is 16 amino acids long. The ends lost 6 bases at V and 8 bases at J; junction bases unmatched: 15. Note on this clone: Its antigen is currently unknown.

This PCR relied on a set of 60 Vbeta primers and 13 Jbeta primers. Only in-frame clones appear in the TCRdb table, and some are missing; sequencing was by immunoSEQ multiplex PCR. Here the sample spans under 130,000 clones, approximately 72% being singletons. Study outcomes and limitations: Reportedly, HLA-A and HLA-B alleles of most subjects were accurately predicted from TCR beta. The Asian-associated ancestry cluster reportedly had fewer N-insertions than the 666-donor mean in a later analysis. DRB1 had the most TCR associations and HLA-C the fewest, a later analysis found, with rates varying by HLA locus.

The sequencing input was PBMCs. This chain links TRBV28 with TRBJ1-4; TRBD1 aligns across 7 bases. The sequence was obtained from a woman in her forties or fifties in good health and CMV-seronegative. CDR3 nucleotide sequence: TGTGCCAGCAGGGCAGGGGGACTGTTAAGTGGAGAAAAACTGTTTTTT. Translated, it gives CASRAGGLLSGEKLFF. The full variable domain, in which reference TRBV28 and TRBJ1-4 provide the parts outside the CDR3, is DVKVTQSSRYLVKRTGEKVFLECVQDMDHENMFWYRQDPGLGLRLIYFSYDVKMKEKGDIPEGYSVSREKKERFSLILESASTNQTSMYLCASRAGGLLSGEKLFFGSGTQLSVL.